Below are 5 T cell receptor beta chains sequenced from a single sample in a study of molecular identifiers for immune sequencing clone quantification. TCRdb redid the calling of the PCR reads with MiXCR, one entry per CDR3 protein. The sample carries 300,000 to 400,000 distinct CDR3 sequences, about a fifth recorded once. The sample comprised naive CD8+ T cells from blood, with Jurkat cell RNA spiked in. Subset of the sample: FACS-sorted CD8+CD4-CCR7+CD45RA+ naive T cells. Every receptor here comes from a human donor in good health. Some libraries in this study had Jurkat cell RNA spiked in.

The J gene is TRBJ2-1, the V gene TRBV5-6, with D perhaps assigned TRBD1 or TRBD2 (5 bases each). The CDR3 covers 17 residues. V was shortened by 4 bases and J by 4 bases, with 21 bases between the two germline ends. Germline V gives CDR1 SGHDT, CDR2 YYEEEE. The CDR3 loop is CASSLDVGTGLYNEQFF. The CDR3 nucleotides are TGTGCCAGCAGCCTGGATGTTGGCACGGGGCTGTACAATGAGCAGTTCTTC. Full variable domain (remainder filled in from reference TRBV5-6 and TRBJ2-1): DAGVTQSPTHLIKTRGQQVTLRCSPKSGHDTVSWYQQALGQGPQFIFQYYEEEERQRGNFPDRFSGHQFPNYSSELNVNALLLGDSALYLCASSLDVGTGLYNEQFFGPGTRLTVL.

Only a few counts were recorded for this clonotype. The genes are TRBV20-1 and TRBJ2-7, with D maybe TRBD1 (6 bases). The CDR3 sequence is 15 residues long. Per the germline V gene, CDR1 is DFQATT and CDR2 is SNEGSKA (reference sequence). V was shortened by 0 bases and J by 5 bases, with 17 bases between the two germline ends. CDR3 coding DNA: TGCAGTGCTAGAGAAGAGGGGACATCCACGAACGAGCAGTACTTC. As protein: CSAREEGTSTNEQYF.

On this clonotype itself: This may stem from a read error, because a much larger clone lies one nucleotide away. The chain couples TRBV6-2 or TRBV6-3 to TRBJ2-2; D is ambiguous. The CDR3 spans 13 residues. CDR1 is MNHEY, CDR2 SVGEGT, per germline. The CDR3 region has the DNA TGTGTCAGCAGTTATTTTGGCACCGGGGAGCTGTTTTTT. Protein sequence: CVSSYFGTGELFF.

This clonotype was recorded many times. The V gene is TRBV10-2, the J gene TRBJ1-1; no clear D gene. The germline gives CDR1 WSHSY, CDR2 SAAADI. Trimming removed 3 bases at V and 4 bases at J, with 9 bases between. The CDR3 runs 13 residues. The CDR3 region has the DNA TGCGCCAGCAGTGATTTAAGTCCCACTGAAGCTTTCTTT. Amino acids: CASSDLSPTEAFF.

This clonotype was counted a few times. The V gene is TRBV30, the J gene TRBJ2-1; possible D gene TRBD1, 5 bases. Germline V gives CDR1 GTSNPN, CDR2 SVGIG (reference sequence). Trimming left V 4 bases short and J 0 bases short, with 10 bases between. This CDR3 has 14 amino acids. The CDR3 bases are TGTGCCTGGAATAGGGGTAGCTCCTACAATGAGCAGTTCTTC. Translating gives CAWNRGSSYNEQFF.